The 4 T cell receptor beta chains listed next were all sequenced from one sample in a study of blood T cells in healthy people across ages. The second PCR ran 7 to 11 cycles with a sample-barcoded 5' primer and J-beta primers. TCRdb ran MiXCR on the 5' RACE reads and lists one entry per CDR3 protein. The data hold roughly 1 million distinct CDR3 sequences, with about 25% observed a single time. These same records also appear under a second study, on T cells of mothers and their children.

Input material: blood. These receptors were collected from a girl aged 2-10 years in good health.

This sequence joins TRBV3-1 and TRBJ2-5; 9 positions match TRBD2. This CDR3 spans 16 amino acids. Germline CDR1 is LGHDT and CDR2 is YNNKEL (reference sequence). The V and J ends lost 5 bases and 5 bases, in that order; junction bases with no gene match: 12. The CDR3 sequence: CASSIRGSGSLETQYF. The DNA for the CDR3 is TGTGCCAGCAGCATAAGGGGTAGCGGGAGCTTGGAGACCCAGTACTTC.

This clonotype has a handful of counts. The chain links TRBV24-1 to TRBJ2-4; D is undetermined. Germline V gives CDR1 KGHDR, CDR2 SFDVKD. V lost 1 base and J lost 8, with 11 bases in between. The CDR3 runs to 14 residues. For the CDR3, the DNA is TGTGCCACCAGTGATTTCTTAACTCCGGACATTCAGTACTTC. It yields the protein CATSDFLTPDIQYF.

In this sample, this clonotype turned up once. The chain combines TRBV20-1 with TRBJ2-4, with TRBD1 identical over 9 bases. Trimming took 5 bases from V and 0 from J; bases not matched to a gene: 5. CDR3 size: 15 residues. CDR1 is DFQATT and CDR2 is SNEGSKA in the germline V gene (reference sequence). Here the CDR3 reads CSAQDRGLAKNIQYF. The CDR3 bases are TGCAGTGCTCAGGACAGGGGCTTAGCCAAAAACATTCAGTACTTC.

There are a few counts of this clonotype. CDR3 residues: CASSLTDPGSSYEQYF. The CDR3 DNA sequence: TGTGCCAGCAGCCTTACTGACCCGGGCAGCTCCTACGAGCAGTACTTC. The chain is built from TRBV28 and TRBJ2-7; D unclear. V lost 6 bases to trimming and J lost 0 bases, with 18 bases between them. The CDR3 loop spans 16 amino acids. The germline V gene encodes CDR1 MDHEN and CDR2 SYDVKM.